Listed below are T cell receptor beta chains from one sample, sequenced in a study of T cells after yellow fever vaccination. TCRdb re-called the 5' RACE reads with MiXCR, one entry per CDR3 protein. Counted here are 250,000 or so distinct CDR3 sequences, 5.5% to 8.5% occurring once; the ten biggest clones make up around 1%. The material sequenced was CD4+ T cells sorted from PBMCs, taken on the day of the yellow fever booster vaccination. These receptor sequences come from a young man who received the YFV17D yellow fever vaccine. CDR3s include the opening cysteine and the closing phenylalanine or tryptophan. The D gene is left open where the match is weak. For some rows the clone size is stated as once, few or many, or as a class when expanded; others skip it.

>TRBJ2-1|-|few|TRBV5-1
CASSLGYSGEQFF
TGCGCCAGCAGCTTAGGTTACAGCGGTGAGCAGTTCTTC
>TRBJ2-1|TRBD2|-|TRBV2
CASSEWTSGEQFF
TGTGCCAGCAGTGAATGGACTAGTGGTGAGCAGTTCTTC
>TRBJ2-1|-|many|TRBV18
CASSPRANEQFF
TGTGCCAGCTCACCTCGGGCCAATGAGCAGTTCTTC
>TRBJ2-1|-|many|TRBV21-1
CASSKALFVNEQFF
TGTGCCAGCAGCAAAGCGCTTTTCGTCAATGAGCAGTTCTTC
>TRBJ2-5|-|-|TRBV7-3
CASSLGGRAGGETQYF
TGTGCCAGCAGCTTAGGAGGACGGGCAGGTGGAGAGACCCAGTACTTC
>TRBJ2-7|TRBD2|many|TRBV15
CATSTGTSRHEQYF
TGTGCCACCAGCACCGGGACTAGCCGGCACGAGCAGTACTTC
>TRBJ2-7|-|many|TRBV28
CASSLGGGTQHYEQYF
TGTGCCAGCAGTTTAGGGGGCGGGACGCAGCACTACGAGCAGTACTTC
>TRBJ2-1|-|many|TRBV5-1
CASSLVEQGEGFF
TGCGCCAGCAGCTTGGTTGAGCAGGGCGAGGGGTTCTTC
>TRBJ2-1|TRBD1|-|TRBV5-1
CASRPGQAYNEQFF
TGCGCCAGCAGGCCCGGACAGGCGTACAATGAGCAGTTCTTC
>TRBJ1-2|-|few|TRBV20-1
CSARGGAAEGYTF
TGCAGTGCTAGAGGCGGGGCCGCTGAGGGCTACACCTTC
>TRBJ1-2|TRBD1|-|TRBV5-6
CASSVDRDRGYGYTF
TGTGCCAGCAGCGTAGACCGGGACAGGGGTTATGGCTACACCTTC
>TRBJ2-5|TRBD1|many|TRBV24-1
CATSDPTGVEETQYF
TGTGCCACCAGTGATCCGACAGGGGTCGAAGAGACCCAGTACTTC
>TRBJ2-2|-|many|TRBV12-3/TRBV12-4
CASSLALGGYTGELFF
TGTGCCAGCAGTTTAGCGCTAGGGGGATACACCGGGGAGCTGTTTTTT
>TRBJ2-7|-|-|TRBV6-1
CASNDGTPISYEQYF
TGTGCCAGCAATGACGGGACACCGATCTCCTACGAGCAGTACTTC
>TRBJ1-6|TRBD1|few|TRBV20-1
CSARRGQGRSPLHF
TGCAGTGCTAGACGAGGACAGGGACGATCACCCCTCCACTTT
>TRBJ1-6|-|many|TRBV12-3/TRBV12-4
CASRQVNSPLHF
TGTGCCAGCCGACAGGTTAATTCACCCCTCCACTTT
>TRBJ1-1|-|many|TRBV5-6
CASSPPAGSTEAFF
TGTGCCAGCAGCCCTCCGGCGGGGAGCACTGAAGCTTTCTTT
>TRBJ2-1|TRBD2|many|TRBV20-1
CSARGLAGASYNEQFF
TGCAGTGCTAGGGGACTAGCGGGTGCCTCCTACAATGAGCAGTTCTTC
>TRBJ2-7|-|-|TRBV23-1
CASSHSGYEQYF
TGCGCCAGCAGTCACTCTGGTTACGAGCAGTACTTC